This TCR beta chain was captured in a study of T cells in Graves' hyperthyroidism and ophthalmopathy. Regarding the study as a whole: Ophthalmopathy was identified by the model a median roughly 6.5 months ahead of onset.

The TCR beta CDR3 regions underwent amplification using RNA transcripts as the source. RT-PCR in the first round (using the HTBI primer set) targeted the TCR CDR3. One entry per CDR3 protein, called by TCRdb with MiXCR from the multiplex PCR reads. The table shows about 530,000 distinct CDR3 sequences, with 15% to 20% occurring only once. V shed 5 bases and J 0 bases; nucleotides not matched to a gene: 13. CDR1 is SNHLY, CDR2 FYNNEI, per germline. The CDR3 is made up of 19 amino acids. This clonotype was seen at least ten times. The antigen remains undetermined. The sample was blood. The clonotype was recovered from a young woman with Graves' ophthalmopathy. The gene calls are TRBV2 and TRBJ1-3; 10 nucleotides align to TRBD1. CDR3 DNA: TGTGCCAGCAGTCCGTCCCCGGGACAGGGGCACCACTCTGGAAACACCATATATTTT. Translation gives CASSPSPGQGHHSGNTIYF.